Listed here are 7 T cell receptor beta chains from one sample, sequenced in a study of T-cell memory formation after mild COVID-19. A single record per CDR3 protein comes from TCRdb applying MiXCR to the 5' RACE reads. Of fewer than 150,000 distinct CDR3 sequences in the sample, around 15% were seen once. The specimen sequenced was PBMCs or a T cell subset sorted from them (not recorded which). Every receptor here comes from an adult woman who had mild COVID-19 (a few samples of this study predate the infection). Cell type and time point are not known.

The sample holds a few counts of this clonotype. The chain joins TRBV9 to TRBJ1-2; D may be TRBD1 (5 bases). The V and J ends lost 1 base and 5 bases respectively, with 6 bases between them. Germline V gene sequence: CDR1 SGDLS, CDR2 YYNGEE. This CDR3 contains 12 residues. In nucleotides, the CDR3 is TGTGCCAGCAGCGTACCAGGGTATGGCTACACCTTC. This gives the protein CASSVPGYGYTF.

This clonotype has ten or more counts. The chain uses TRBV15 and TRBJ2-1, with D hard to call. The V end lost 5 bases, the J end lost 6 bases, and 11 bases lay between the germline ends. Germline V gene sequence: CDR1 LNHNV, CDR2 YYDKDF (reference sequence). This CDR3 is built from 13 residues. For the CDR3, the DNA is TGTGCCACCAGCCCTCGACGGAGCAATGAGCAGTTCTTC. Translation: CATSPRRSNEQFF.

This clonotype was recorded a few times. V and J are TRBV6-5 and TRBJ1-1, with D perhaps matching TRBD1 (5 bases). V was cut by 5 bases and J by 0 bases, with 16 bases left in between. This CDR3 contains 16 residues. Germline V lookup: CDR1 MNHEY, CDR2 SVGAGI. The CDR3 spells CASSKVRGTLNTEAFF. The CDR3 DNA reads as TGTGCCAGCAGTAAAGTCAGAGGGACCTTGAACACTGAAGCTTTCTTT.

CDR3 coding DNA: TGTGCCAGCAGTTATGGTGGGAGGGCGACAGATACGCAGTATTTT. Translation: CASSYGGRATDTQYF. V usage is TRBV6-5 and J usage is TRBJ2-3; 7 bases agree with TRBD2. Germline values: CDR1 MNHEY, CDR2 SVGAGI. V was pared by 3 bases and J by 3 bases, with 6 bases of the junction left unmatched. This CDR3 has 15 amino acids.

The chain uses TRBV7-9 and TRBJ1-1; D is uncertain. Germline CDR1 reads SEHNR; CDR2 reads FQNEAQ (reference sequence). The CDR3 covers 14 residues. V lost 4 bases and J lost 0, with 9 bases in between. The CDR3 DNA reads TGTGCCAGCAGCTCCACAGTATTGAACACTGAAGCTTTCTTT. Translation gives CASSSTVLNTEAFF.

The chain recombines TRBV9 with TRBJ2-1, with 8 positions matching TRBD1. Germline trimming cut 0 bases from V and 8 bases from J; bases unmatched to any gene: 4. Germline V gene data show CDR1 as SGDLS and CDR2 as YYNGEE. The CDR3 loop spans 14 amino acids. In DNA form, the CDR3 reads TGTGCCAGCAGCGTAGGGACAGGGCCCGATGAGCAGTTCTTC. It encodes CASSVGTGPDEQFF.

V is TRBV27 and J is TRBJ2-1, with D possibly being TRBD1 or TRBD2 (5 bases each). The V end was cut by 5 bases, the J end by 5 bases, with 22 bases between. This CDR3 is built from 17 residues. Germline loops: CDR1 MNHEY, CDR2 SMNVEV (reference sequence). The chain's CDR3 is CASSHLAGTPLHNEQFF. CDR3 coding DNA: TGTGCCAGCAGTCACCTTGCAGGGACCCCATTGCACAATGAGCAGTTCTTC.